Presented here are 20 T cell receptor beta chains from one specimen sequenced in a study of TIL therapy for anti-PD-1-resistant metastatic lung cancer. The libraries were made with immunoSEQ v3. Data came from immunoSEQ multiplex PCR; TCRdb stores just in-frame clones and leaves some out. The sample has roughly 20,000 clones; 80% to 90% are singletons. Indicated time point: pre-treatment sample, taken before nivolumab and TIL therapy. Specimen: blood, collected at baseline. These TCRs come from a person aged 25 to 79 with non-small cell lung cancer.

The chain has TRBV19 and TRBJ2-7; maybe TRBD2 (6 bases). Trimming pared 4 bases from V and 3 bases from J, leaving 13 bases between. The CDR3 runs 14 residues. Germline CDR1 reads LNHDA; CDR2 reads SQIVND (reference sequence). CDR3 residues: CASSNQGLDYEQYF. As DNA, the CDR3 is TGTGCCAGTAGTAACCAGGGACTGGACTACGAGCAGTACTTC.

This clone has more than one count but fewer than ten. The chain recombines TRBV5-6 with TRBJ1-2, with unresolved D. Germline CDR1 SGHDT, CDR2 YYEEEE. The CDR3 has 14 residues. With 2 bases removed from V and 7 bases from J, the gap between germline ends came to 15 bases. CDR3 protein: CASSLAVGVGGYTF. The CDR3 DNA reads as TGTGCCAGCAGCTTAGCGGTTGGAGTAGGTGGCTACACCTTC.

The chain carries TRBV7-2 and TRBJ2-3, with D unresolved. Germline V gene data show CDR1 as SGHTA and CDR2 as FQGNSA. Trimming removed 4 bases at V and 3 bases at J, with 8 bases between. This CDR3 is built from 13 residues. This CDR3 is CASSSEQTDTQYF. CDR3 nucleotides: TGTGCCAGCAGCTCGGAGCAAACAGATACGCAGTATTTT.

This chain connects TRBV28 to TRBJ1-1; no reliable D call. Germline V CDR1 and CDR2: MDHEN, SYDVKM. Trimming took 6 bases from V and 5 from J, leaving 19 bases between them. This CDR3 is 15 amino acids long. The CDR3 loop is CASSPFTGRWTEAFF. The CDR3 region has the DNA TGTGCCAGCAGCCCGTTTACTGGCAGGTGGACTGAAGCTTTCTTT.

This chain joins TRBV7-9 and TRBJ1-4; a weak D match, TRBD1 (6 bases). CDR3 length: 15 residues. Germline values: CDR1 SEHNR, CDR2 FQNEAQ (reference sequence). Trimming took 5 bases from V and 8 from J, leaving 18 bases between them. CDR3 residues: CASSGRQEIGEKLFF. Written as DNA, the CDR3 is TGTGCCAGCAGCGGACGACAGGAGATTGGGGAAAAACTGTTTTTT.

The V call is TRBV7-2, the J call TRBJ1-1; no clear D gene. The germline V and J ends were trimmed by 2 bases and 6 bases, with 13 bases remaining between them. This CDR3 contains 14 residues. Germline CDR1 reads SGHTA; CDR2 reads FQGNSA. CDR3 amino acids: CASSLSSGIPEAFF. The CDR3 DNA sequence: TGTGCCAGCAGCTTAAGTTCGGGAATCCCTGAAGCTTTCTTT. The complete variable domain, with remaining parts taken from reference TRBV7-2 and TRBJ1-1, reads GAGVSQSPSNKVTEKGKDVELRCDPISGHTALYWYRQSLGQGLEFLIYFQGNSAPDKSGLPSDRFSAERTGGSVSTLTIQRTQQEDSAVYLCASSLSSGIPEAFFGQGTRLTVV.

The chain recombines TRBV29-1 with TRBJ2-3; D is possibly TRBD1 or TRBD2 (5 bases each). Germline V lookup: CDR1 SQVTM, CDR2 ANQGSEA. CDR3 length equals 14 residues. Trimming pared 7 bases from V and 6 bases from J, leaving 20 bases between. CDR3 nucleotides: TGCAGCGGGAAGAGAGGGGAGTTAAGTGATACGCAGTATTTT. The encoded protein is CSGKRGELSDTQYF.

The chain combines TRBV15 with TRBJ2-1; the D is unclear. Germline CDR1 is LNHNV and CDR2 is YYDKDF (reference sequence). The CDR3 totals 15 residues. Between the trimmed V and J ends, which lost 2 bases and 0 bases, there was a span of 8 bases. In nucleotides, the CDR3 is TGTGCCACCAGCAGAAATCCCAGCTCCTACAATGAGCAGTTCTTC. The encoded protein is CATSRNPSSYNEQFF.

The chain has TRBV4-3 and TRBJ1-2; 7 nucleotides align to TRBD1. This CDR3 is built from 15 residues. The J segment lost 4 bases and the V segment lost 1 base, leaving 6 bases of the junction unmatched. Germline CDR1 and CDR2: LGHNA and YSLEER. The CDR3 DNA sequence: TGCGCCAGCAGCCAAGCACAGGGGCGCTCCTATGGCTACACCTTC. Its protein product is CASSQAQGRSYGYTF.

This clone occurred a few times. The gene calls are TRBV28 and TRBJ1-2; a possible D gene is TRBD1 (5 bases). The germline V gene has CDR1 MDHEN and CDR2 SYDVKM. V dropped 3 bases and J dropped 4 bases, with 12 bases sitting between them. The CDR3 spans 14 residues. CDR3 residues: CASSFGGRVYGYTF. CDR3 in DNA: TGTGCCAGCAGTTTTGGCGGCAGGGTCTATGGCTACACCTTC.

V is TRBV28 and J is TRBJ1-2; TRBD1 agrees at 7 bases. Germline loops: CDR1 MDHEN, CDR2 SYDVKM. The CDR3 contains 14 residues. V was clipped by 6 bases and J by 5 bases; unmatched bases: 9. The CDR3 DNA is TGTGCCAGCAGCGTGACAGGGCCATTATATGGCTACACCTTC. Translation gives CASSVTGPLYGYTF.

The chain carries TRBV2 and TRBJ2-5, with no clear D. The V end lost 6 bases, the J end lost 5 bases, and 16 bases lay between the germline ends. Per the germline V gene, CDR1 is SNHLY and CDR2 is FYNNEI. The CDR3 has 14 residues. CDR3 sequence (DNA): TGTGCCAGCAGCCAGTGGGCCTCCTCGGAGACCCAGTACTTC. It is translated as CASSQWASSETQYF.

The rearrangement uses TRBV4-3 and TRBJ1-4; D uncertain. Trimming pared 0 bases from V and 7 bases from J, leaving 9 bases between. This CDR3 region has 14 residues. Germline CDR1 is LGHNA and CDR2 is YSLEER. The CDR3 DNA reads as TGCGCCAGCAGCCAAGAAAGGGAACGTGAAAAACTGTTTTTT. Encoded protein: CASSQEREREKLFF.

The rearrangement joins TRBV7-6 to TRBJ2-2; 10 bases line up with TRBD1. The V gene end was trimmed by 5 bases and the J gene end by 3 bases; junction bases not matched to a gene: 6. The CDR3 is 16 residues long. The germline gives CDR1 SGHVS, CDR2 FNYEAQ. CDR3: CASSKKTGGYTGELFF. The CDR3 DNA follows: TGTGCCAGCAGCAAGAAGACAGGGGGCTACACCGGGGAGCTGTTTTTT.

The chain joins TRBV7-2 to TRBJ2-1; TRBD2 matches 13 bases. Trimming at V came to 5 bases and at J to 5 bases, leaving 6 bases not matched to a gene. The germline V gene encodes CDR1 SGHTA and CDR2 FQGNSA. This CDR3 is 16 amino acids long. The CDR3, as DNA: TGTGCCAGCAGCCCGCCGGGACTAGCGGGGCACAATGAGCAGTTCTTC. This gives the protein CASSPPGLAGHNEQFF.

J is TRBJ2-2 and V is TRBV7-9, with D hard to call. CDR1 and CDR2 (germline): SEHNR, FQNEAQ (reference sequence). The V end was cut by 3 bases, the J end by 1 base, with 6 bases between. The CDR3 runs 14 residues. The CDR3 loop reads CASSFLVNTGELFF. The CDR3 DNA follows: TGTGCCAGCAGCTTTTTAGTGAACACCGGGGAGCTGTTTTTT.

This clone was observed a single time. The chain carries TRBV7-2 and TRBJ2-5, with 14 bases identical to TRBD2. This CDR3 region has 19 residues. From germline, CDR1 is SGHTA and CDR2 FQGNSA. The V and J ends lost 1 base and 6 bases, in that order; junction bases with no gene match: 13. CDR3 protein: CASSLETSGGVGILKTQYF. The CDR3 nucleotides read TGTGCCAGCAGCTTAGAGACTAGCGGGGGGGTCGGGATACTAAAGACCCAGTACTTC.

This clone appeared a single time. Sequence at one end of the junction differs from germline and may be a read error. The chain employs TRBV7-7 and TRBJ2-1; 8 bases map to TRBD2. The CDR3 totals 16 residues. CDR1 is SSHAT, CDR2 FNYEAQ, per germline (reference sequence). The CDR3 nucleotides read TGTGCTAGCAGCTTAAGCGGGAGAGGATCCTACAATGAGCAGTTCTTC. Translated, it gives CASSLSGRGSYNEQFF.

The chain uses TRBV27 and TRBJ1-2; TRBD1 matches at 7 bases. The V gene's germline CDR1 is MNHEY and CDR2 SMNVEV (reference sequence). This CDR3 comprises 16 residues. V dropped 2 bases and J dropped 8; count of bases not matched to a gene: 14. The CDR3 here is CASSLTPGGRTNGYTF. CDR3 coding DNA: TGTGCCAGCAGTTTAACCCCAGGGGGGAGAACGAACGGCTACACCTTC.

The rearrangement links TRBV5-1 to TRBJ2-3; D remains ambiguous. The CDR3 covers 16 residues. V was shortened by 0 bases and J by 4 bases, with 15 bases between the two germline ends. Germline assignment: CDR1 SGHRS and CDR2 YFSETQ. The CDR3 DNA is TGCGCCAGCAGCTTGGCCAAGAGTCGGGTGTCAGATACGCAGTATTTT. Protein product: CASSLAKSRVSDTQYF. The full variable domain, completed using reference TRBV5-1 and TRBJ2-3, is KAGVTQTPRYLIKTRGQQVTLSCSPISGHRSVSWYQQTPGQGLQFLFEYFSETQRNKGNFPGRFSGRQFSNSRSEMNVSTLELGDSALYLCASSLAKSRVSDTQYFGPGTRLTVL.